These 7 T cell receptor beta chains share one sample of origin, sequenced in a study of response to subunit inactivated influenza vaccine. Using its own MiXCR run on the RT-PCR reads, TCRdb lists one record per CDR3 protein. The sample has about 520,000 distinct CDR3 sequences, approximately 7.3% seen once. Sequencing used PBMCs from blood, obtained approximately 25 months after vaccination. The receptors were gathered from a man aged 50 to 69 who received an inactivated influenza vaccine.

This clonotype was observed a handful of times. This chain uses TRBV12-3 or TRBV12-4 with TRBJ1-1, with D unclear. The V and J ends lost 5 bases and 5 bases respectively, with 12 bases between them. This CDR3 spans 13 amino acids. The CDR3 here is CASSLLGRTEAFF. For the CDR3, the DNA is TGTGCCAGCAGTCTCTTAGGACGGACTGAAGCTTTCTTT.

This clonotype has ten or more counts. The genes are TRBV20-1 and TRBJ2-7; D tentatively reads TRBD1 or TRBD2 (5 bases each). The V and J ends lost 0 bases and 7 bases respectively, with 13 bases between them. This CDR3 has 13 amino acids. Per germline, CDR1 DFQATT and CDR2 SNEGSKA (reference sequence). This CDR3 reads CSARDLRGQEQYF. CDR3 in DNA: TGCAGTGCTAGAGATCTTCGGGGCCAAGAGCAGTACTTC.

The chain couples TRBV12-3 or TRBV12-4 to TRBJ1-1, with no clear D. The CDR3 length is 13 residues. The V end was cut by 1 base, the J end by 6 bases, with 9 bases between. The CDR3 loop is CASSLGQIAEAFF. The CDR3 nucleotides are TGTGCCAGCAGTTTAGGACAAATTGCTGAAGCTTTCTTT.

The chain links TRBV12-3 or TRBV12-4 to TRBJ2-1, with no clear D. This CDR3 region has 18 residues. Trimming took 0 bases from V and 4 from J, leaving 19 bases between them. The DNA for the CDR3 is TGTGCCAGCAGTTTAGCGGCTCCATTGTGGCAGCCTTACAATGAGCAGTTCTTC. Translating gives CASSLAAPLWQPYNEQFF.

The chain links TRBV5-1 to TRBJ2-7; perhaps TRBD2 as D (6 bases). The V end lost 4 bases, the J end lost 4 bases, and 21 bases lay between the germline ends. CDR3 length: 16 amino acids. Per the germline V gene, CDR1 is SGHRS and CDR2 is YFSETQ. The CDR3 sequence: CASSLSGDSHFYEQYF. As DNA, the CDR3 is TGCGCCAGCAGCCTGTCCGGGGACTCTCACTTTTACGAGCAGTACTTC.

About this clonotype: Relative to the germline gene, one junction end is altered; a read error may explain this. The chain joins TRBV7-3 to TRBJ2-2; 7 bases map to TRBD1. Germline values: CDR1 SGHTA, CDR2 FQGTGA. There are 13 residues in the CDR3. The chain's CDR3 is CASSITGAGELFF. The CDR3 DNA follows: TGTGCCAGCAGCATAACAGGGGCCGGGGAGCTGTTTTTT.

This clonotype was recorded at least ten times. The V call is TRBV4-3, the J call TRBJ2-7; D call uncertain. CDR1 and CDR2 (germline): LGHNA, YSLEER. Between the trimmed V and J ends, which lost 0 bases and 0 bases, there was a span of 12 bases. This CDR3 spans 16 amino acids. The CDR3 DNA reads TGCGCCAGCAGCCAAGATTGGAGAACAGTCTCCTACGAGCAGTACTTC. It specifies CASSQDWRTVSYEQYF.